This passage covers 21 T cell receptor beta chains from one sample sequenced in a study of blood T cell repertoires in COVID-19 (dated by TCRdb to the early 2020s). The library was made by the immunoSEQ multiplex PCR assay. TCRdb obtained this table from immuneACCESS and retained in-frame rearrangements with V and J assigned. These tables miss some clones; where compared with another copy, unresolved V genes account for less than half of the shortfall, and the remainder is unexplained. This sample has some 150,000 clones in its table, and around 83% of those were observed once. In total, the top ten clones hold about an eighth of the sample. Sequencing used peripheral blood. The receptors stem from a woman in her sixties or seventies with COVID-19, enrolled during active disease.

This chain uses TRBV18 with TRBJ2-7; TRBD1 aligns across 7 bases. Unmatched junction bases numbered 11, after V lost 5 bases and J lost 1 base. The CDR3 consists of 16 residues. The germline V gene encodes CDR1 KGHSH and CDR2 LQKENI. The CDR3, as DNA: TGTGCCAGCTCAGCCTCTTTCAGACAGGGTTCCTACGAGCAGTACTTC. This encodes CASSASFRQGSYEQYF.

The chain uses TRBV6-5 and TRBJ2-1; D may be TRBD1 (6 bases). Germline V gene sequence: CDR1 MNHEY, CDR2 SVGAGI. The CDR3 runs to 14 residues. The V end was cut by 6 bases, the J end by 9 bases, with 18 bases between. CDR3 nucleotides: TGTGCCAGCAGCTCCAATTCCAGGGGCGTTGAGCAGTTCTTC. Its protein is CASSSNSRGVEQFF.

The chain employs TRBV9 and TRBJ1-1; D is possibly TRBD1 (5 bases). Germline loops: CDR1 SGDLS, CDR2 YYNGEE. V lost 2 bases to trimming and J lost 3 bases, with 14 bases between them. The CDR3 is made up of 15 amino acids. In DNA, the CDR3 is TGTGCCAGCAGCGTCAGTGGGGCGCTGGACACTGAAGCTTTCTTT. Translated, it gives CASSVSGALDTEAFF.

The chain employs TRBV27 and TRBJ1-6, with 7 bases that match TRBD1. This CDR3 spans 14 amino acids. V was pared by 2 bases and J by 10 bases, with 5 bases of the junction left unmatched. The germline gives CDR1 MNHEY, CDR2 SMNVEV (reference sequence). CDR3 bases: TGTGCCAGCAGTTTAAAAGGGGGCGACTCACCCCTCCACTTT. Its translation is CASSLKGGDSPLHF.

J is TRBJ2-1 and V is TRBV11-3; tentatively, D is TRBD2 (5 bases). The CDR3 extends over 16 amino acids. The germline V and J ends were trimmed by 0 bases and 0 bases, with 9 bases remaining between them. Germline lookup yields CDR1 SGHNT and CDR2 YENEEA. The CDR3 DNA reads TGTGCCAGCAGCTTAGACCTGGGGAGCTCCTACAATGAGCAGTTCTTC. Translating it yields CASSLDLGSSYNEQFF.

V and J are TRBV29-1 and TRBJ1-1; a weak D match, TRBD1 (6 bases). The V gene's germline CDR1 is SQVTM and CDR2 ANQGSEA. This CDR3 is 12 amino acids long. Trimming removed 7 bases at V and 5 bases at J, with 14 bases between. The CDR3 loop reads CSAQGYRTEAFF. The CDR3, as DNA: TGCAGCGCCCAGGGGTATAGGACTGAAGCTTTCTTT.

This clone has a single count. The rearrangement uses TRBV14 and TRBJ1-6; TRBD1 aligns across 11 bases. Per germline, CDR1 SGHDN and CDR2 FVKESK. CDR3 length: 16 residues. After removal of 4 bases from V and 10 bases from J, the junction contained 9 bases not matched to a gene. The CDR3, as DNA: TGTGCCAGCAGCCGCCCCTGGGACAGGGGGAACTCACCCCTCCACTTT. It codes for CASSRPWDRGNSPLHF.

This clone was detected only a few times. The chain recombines TRBV7-8 with TRBJ1-3; a weak D match, TRBD1 (6 bases). This CDR3 region has 16 residues. Trimming shortened V by 5 bases and J by 2 bases, and 16 bases separated the two germline ends. The V gene's germline CDR1 is SGHVS and CDR2 FQNEAQ. The CDR3 loop is CASSADRKGPGNTIYF. CDR3 bases: TGTGCCAGCAGCGCCGACAGGAAGGGGCCTGGAAACACCATATATTTT.

The V call is TRBV20-1, the J call TRBJ2-1; TRBD2 is a possible D gene (5 bases). The CDR3 length is 13 residues. The germline V and J ends were trimmed by 3 bases and 1 base, with 7 bases remaining between them. Germline CDR1 and CDR2: DFQATT and SNEGSKA (reference sequence). CDR3 region: CSASGSSYNEQFF. The CDR3 bases are TGCAGTGCTAGTGGGAGTTCCTACAATGAGCAGTTCTTC.

In this sample, this clone turned up a few times. The chain carries TRBV6-5 and TRBJ2-7; TRBD1 might be the D (7 bases). Trimming took off 0 bases at V and 1 base at J, with 13 bases between the two ends. The CDR3 sequence is 16 residues long. Germline CDR1 is MNHEY and CDR2 is SVGAGI. CDR3 protein: CASSYSAQGRSYEQYF. The CDR3 nucleotides are TGTGCCAGCAGTTACTCGGCACAGGGGAGGTCCTACGAGCAGTACTTC.

The rearrangement joins TRBV4-2 to TRBJ1-2; D is possibly TRBD1 (6 bases). The germline gives CDR1 LGHNA, CDR2 YNFKEQ. This CDR3 is built from 16 residues. The V gene lost 2 bases and the J gene lost 1 base, with 14 bases spanning the gap. DNA of the CDR3: TGTGCCAGCAGCCAAATACAGGGAATAATTAACTATGGCTACACCTTC. Translation: CASSQIQGIINYGYTF.

The CDR3 bases are TGTGCCAGCAGCCCAAGGACAGGGGGCACTGGAAACACCATATATTTT. As protein: CASSPRTGGTGNTIYF. The rearrangement uses TRBV7-3 and TRBJ1-3; 11 bases align to TRBD1. The germline V gene encodes CDR1 SGHTA and CDR2 FQGTGA. The junction had 5 bases not matched to a gene; V was cut back by 5 bases and J by 2 bases. The CDR3 length is 16 residues.

The chain couples TRBV2 to TRBJ2-3; tentative D call: TRBD1 (6 bases). From germline, CDR1 is SNHLY and CDR2 FYNNEI. This CDR3 comprises 14 residues. Trimming pared 10 bases from V and 2 bases from J, leaving 16 bases between. The CDR3 DNA sequence: TGTGCCACCCAAACAGGGTCCTTCACAGATACGCAGTATTTT. It translates to CATQTGSFTDTQYF.

V and J are TRBV10-1 and TRBJ1-2, with 8 bases lining up with TRBD1. V lost 4 bases and J lost 4; bases outside the gene matches: 8. The germline gives CDR1 WNHNN, CDR2 SYGVQD (reference sequence). This CDR3 comprises 15 residues. The CDR3 loop is CASSASRGPVYGYTF. The CDR3 region has the DNA TGCGCCAGCAGTGCGTCCAGGGGGCCCGTCTATGGCTACACCTTC.

This chain connects TRBV27 to TRBJ1-2; the match to TRBD1 covers 9 bases. V dropped 5 bases and J dropped 8; count of bases not matched to a gene: 6. Germline loops: CDR1 MNHEY, CDR2 SMNVEV (reference sequence). The CDR3 sequence is 13 residues long. The CDR3 region is CASSLQGARGYTF. Here the CDR3 DNA reads TGTGCCAGCAGTCTACAGGGGGCGAGGGGCTACACCTTC.

Comments on this clone: An end of the junction does not agree with germline; a read error may underlie this. The chain couples TRBV3-1 (or the pseudogene TRBV3-2) to TRBJ2-7, with a weak D call TRBD1 (6 bases). The CDR3 totals 13 residues. Germline CDR1 and CDR2: LGHDT and YNNKEL (reference sequence). CDR3 region: CASSPSAPWGTTF. Written as DNA, the CDR3 is TGTGCCAGCAGCCCCTCAGCTCCCTGGGGGACAACATTC.

The chain uses TRBV25-1 and TRBJ2-4; TRBD1 agrees at 8 bases. This CDR3 is 16 amino acids long. The junction had 6 bases not matched to a gene; V was cut back by 3 bases and J by 2 bases. The germline V gene encodes CDR1 MGHDK and CDR2 SYGVNS. The CDR3 coding sequence is TGTGCCAGCAGTGACTGGCAGGGGGCAACCAAAAACATTCAGTACTTC. Translating gives CASSDWQGATKNIQYF.

The chain has TRBV14 and TRBJ2-5, with TRBD1 identical over 9 bases. The V segment lost 5 bases and the J segment 4 bases; nucleotides outside the gene matches: 11. The CDR3 has 16 amino acids. Germline loops: CDR1 SGHDN, CDR2 FVKESK. The CDR3 DNA reads as TGTGCCAGCAGCTCACCGGGACAGGGCTTCGCAGAGACCCAGTACTTC. Protein sequence: CASSSPGQGFAETQYF.

The chain joins TRBV6-5 to TRBJ1-6; D is undetermined. This CDR3 has 13 residues. The germline gives CDR1 MNHEY, CDR2 SVGAGI. V lost 6 bases and J lost 7, with 10 bases in between. The chain's CDR3 is CASRWAQNSPLHF. The DNA for the CDR3 is TGTGCCAGCAGGTGGGCCCAGAATTCACCCCTCCACTTT.

The genes are TRBV24-1 and TRBJ1-2; TRBD1 aligns across 12 bases. V lost 3 bases, J lost 1 base, and 5 bases stayed unmatched. There are 17 residues in the CDR3. Germline V gene sequence: CDR1 KGHDR, CDR2 SFDVKD. As DNA, the CDR3 is TGTGCCACCAGTGATCCGGGACAGGGGGCGGATAACTATGGCTACACCTTC. It translates to CATSDPGQGADNYGYTF.

This clone appeared a single time. This chain uses TRBV2 with TRBJ2-7; D not certain. Trimming shortened V by 5 bases and J by 11 bases, and 16 bases separated the two germline ends. Germline CDR1 is SNHLY and CDR2 is FYNNEI. The CDR3 is made up of 12 amino acids. The CDR3 region is CASSQVNPREYF. The DNA for the CDR3 is TGTGCCAGCAGTCAAGTGAATCCTCGGGAGTACTTC.